This TCR beta chain is from a study of a mutant IDH1 vaccine in newly diagnosed glioma. As to time point: baseline, week 1 (first vaccination visit). The treatment: pre-vaccination baseline after standard-of-care therapy. Donors' newly diagnosed IDH1-mutant WHO grade 3 or 4 astrocytomas lacked nuclear ATRX. Regarding the study as a whole: Vaccination induced immune responses in approximately 94% of patients. Changes in the top peripheral T cell clonotypes seemingly had no bearing on pseudoprogression.

Per the germline V gene, CDR1 is SGHRS and CDR2 is YFSETQ. V dropped 2 bases and J dropped 3 bases, with 11 bases sitting between them. The CDR3 has 14 amino acids. Profiled with immunoSEQ multiplex PCR; TCRdb holds only in-frame clones, not every one. The table lists about 67,000 clones, approximately 82% of them singletons. A remark on this clone: Its specificity is unknown.

The V call is TRBV5-1, the J call TRBJ2-5, with TRBD2 as a possible D gene (5 bases). The origin of this receptor is a woman younger than 30 with glioma. Some clones in this sample may be carry-over from other donors' samples. The material was peripheral blood mononuclear cells (PBMCs), obtained from a glioma patient treated with radiotherapy, temozolomide or both. The CDR3 loop reads CASSFDPGKETQYF. In DNA form, the CDR3 reads TGCGCCAGCAGCTTCGATCCGGGAAAAGAGACCCAGTACTTC.